Listed below are T cell receptor beta chains from one sample, sequenced in a study of shared clonotypes between healthy human individuals. Profiled with immunoSEQ multiplex PCR; TCRdb holds only in-frame clones, not every one. The sample has about 2.4 million clones, approximately 94% seen once. Sequenced: naive CD4+ T cells from PBMCs. All receptors derive from a man aged 18 to 30 in good health. Some clones in this sample may be carry-over from other donors' samples. The CDR3 runs from the conserved cysteine through the conserved F or W. D genes are given only for firm matches. Size is stated for part of the rows, as once, few or many counts, or as a class when the clone is expanded.

TRBJ2-3 TRBV20-1 - - TGCAGTGCTCTTGGTACAGATACGCAGTATTTT CSALGTDTQYF
TRBJ2-3 TRBV5-1 TRBD2 - TGCGCCAGCAGCTTGGCCGGACTAGCGGGAGGGCCTCTAACAGATACGCAGTATTTT CASSLAGLAGGPLTDTQYF
TRBJ1-1 TRBV29-1 - - TGCAGCGCCGGGAGGGCGAACACTGAAGCTTTCTTT CSAGRANTEAFF
TRBJ2-1 TRBV4-1 - - TGCGCCAGCAGCCAAGTCCGGGCCCTTAGTGTACGGGCCTTGTACAATGAGCAGTTCTTC CASSQVRALSVRALYNEQFF
TRBJ2-5 TRBV7-2 - - TGTGCCAGCAGCTTAGGGCCTGGGCAAGAGACCCAGTACTTC CASSLGPGQETQYF
TRBJ1-1 TRBV6-5 - - TGTGCCAGCAGTTCCTACAGGGCGTCGAACACTGAAGCTTTCTTT CASSSYRASNTEAFF
TRBJ1-5 TRBV18 TRBD1 - TGTGCCAGCTCACCGGGGACAGGTAGCAATCAGCCCCAGCATTTT CASSPGTGSNQPQHF
TRBJ1-2 TRBV19 TRBD1 - TGTGCCAGTAGTTATCGGACAGGGACCAACTATGGCTACACCTTC CASSYRTGTNYGYTF
TRBJ1-2 TRBV9 - - TGTGCCAGCAGCGTAGGCGGCGGAGCTAACTATGGCTACACCTTC CASSVGGGANYGYTF
TRBJ2-7 TRBV5-1 TRBD2 - TGCGCCAGCAGCCAGACTAGCGGGTACTACTCCTACGAGCAGTACTTC CASSQTSGYYSYEQYF
TRBJ1-3 TRBV6-6 - - TGTGCCAGCAGTTACTCGCGAGACTCTGGAAACACCATATATTTT CASSYSRDSGNTIYF
TRBJ1-2 TRBV2 TRBD1 once TGTGCCAGCAGTCAGACCCGGAAGGGACAGGACTTCTATGGCTACACCTTC CASSQTRKGQDFYGYTF
TRBJ2-1 TRBV4-1 TRBD1 - TGCGCCAGCAGCCAATCCGGGACAGGGATGAATGAGCAGTTCTTC CASSQSGTGMNEQFF
TRBJ2-5 TRBV4-1 TRBD2 - TGCGCCAGCAGCCCAACCGGGGCTAGCGGGAAGCAAGAGACCCAGTACTTC CASSPTGASGKQETQYF
TRBJ2-5 TRBV5-1 - once TGCGCCAGCAGCTCCACAAACACGAGAGGGGAGACCCAGTACTTC CASSSTNTRGETQYF
TRBJ2-7 TRBV5-4 TRBD2 - TGTGCCAGCAGCTTTGGCGGGAGGTCCCCCTACGAGCAGTACTTC CASSFGGRSPYEQYF
TRBJ2-2 TRBV16 - - TGTGCCAGCAGCCAAATCATTGGGGACACCGGGGAGCTGTTTTTT CASSQIIGDTGELFF
TRBJ2-4 TRBV19 TRBD1 - TGTGCCAGTAGTCCTCGTGGGACAGGGACGGAAAACATTCAGTACTTC CASSPRGTGTENIQYF
TRBJ2-5 TRBV28 TRBD1 - TGTGCCAGCAGTGCAAAGGGACAGGGCCGCCAAGAGACCCAGTACTTC CASSAKGQGRQETQYF
TRBJ1-1 TRBV27 TRBD1 - TGTGCCAGCAGTTTATCAACCCTACGGACAGGGCTGAACACTGAAGCTTTCTTT CASSLSTLRTGLNTEAFF
TRBJ2-1 TRBV7-3 TRBD1 - TGTGCCAGCAGCTCGGGGACAGGGACGCGTGAGCAGTTCTTC CASSSGTGTREQFF
TRBJ2-7 TRBV6-1 TRBD1 - TGTGCCAGCAGTGTCAACAGGGGGAACTACGAGCAGTACTTC CASSVNRGNYEQYF
TRBJ1-1 TRBV30 TRBD1 - TGTGCCTGGAGTATAAGGGGGCGAATGAACACTGAAGCTTTCTTT CAWSIRGRMNTEAFF
TRBJ1-5 TRBV19 - - TGTGCCAGCCCCTCGGTGGCAGGAGGTAGCAATCAGCCCCAGCATTTT CASPSVAGGSNQPQHF
TRBJ2-5 TRBV7-9 TRBD2 - TGTGCCAGCAGCTCCCGACTAGCGGGAGGTGGGGAGCAGTACTTC CASSSRLAGGGEQYF
TRBJ1-2 TRBV10-3 TRBD1 - TGTGCCATCAGTGCCCCGCCCGGGACAGCCTATGGCTACACCTTC CAISAPPGTAYGYTF
TRBJ2-7 TRBV25-1 - - TGTGCCAGCGGGATCTTGGGGGTCTACGAGCAGTACTTC CASGILGVYEQYF
TRBJ2-7 TRBV5-1 - - TGCGCCAGCAGCTTGTGGGACCCCGTCGGCGAGCAGTACTTC CASSLWDPVGEQYF
TRBJ2-4 TRBV28 TRBD1 - TGTGCCAGCAGGCCAGGGGGCGGCAAAAACATTCAGTACTTC CASRPGGGKNIQYF
TRBJ2-7 TRBV7-2 - - TGTGCCAGCAGCCCGGGTCGTGCCGGGAGCAATCAGTACTTC CASSPGRAGSNQYF
TRBJ2-1 TRBV9 TRBD2 - TGTGCCAGCAGCGTAGGGCCGGGAGCGGGAGGGCCCGGTGAGCAGTTCTTC CASSVGPGAGGPGEQFF
TRBJ1-1 TRBV7-9 - - TGTGCCAGCACCCCTCCTTCCATGAACACTGAAGCTTTCTTT CASTPPSMNTEAFF
TRBJ2-7 TRBV6-5 TRBD2 - TGTGCCAGCAAGGGACTAGCGGCCTACGAGCAGTACTTC CASKGLAAYEQYF
TRBJ2-7 TRBV2 TRBD2 - TGTGCCAGCAGAGGACTAGCGGGAGGGCCCTACGAGCAGTACTTC CASRGLAGGPYEQYF
TRBJ2-2 TRBV6-1 - - TGTGCCAGCAGTGTCGGCGGGGGCCCTAACACCGGGGAGCTGTTTTTT CASSVGGGPNTGELFF
TRBJ2-3 TRBV6-1 - - TGTGCCAGCAGTGCCCGATCGAGGAGTCCCACAGATACGCAGTATTTT CASSARSRSPTDTQYF
TRBJ1-1 TRBV27 TRBD1 - TGTGCCAGCAGTTCGTCCAGGGGGCTTAGCACTGAAGCTTTCTTT CASSSSRGLSTEAFF
TRBJ1-3 TRBV7-6 - - TGTGCCAGCTCCATGACCGGACCGAGCTCTGGAAACACCATATATTTT CASSMTGPSSGNTIYF
TRBJ1-2 TRBV28 - - TGTGCCAGCAGTCTAAATCCCTATGGCTACACCTTC CASSLNPYGYTF
TRBJ1-5 TRBV6-5 - - TGTGCCAGCAGTTCCGATACAGTGGGACGAGGCCAGCCCCAGCATTTT CASSSDTVGRGQPQHF
TRBJ2-5 TRBV5-1 - - TGCGCCAGCAGCTCTCCCGAGGGGGGAGAGACCCAGTACTTC CASSSPEGGETQYF
TRBJ1-5 TRBV4-1 TRBD1 few TGCGCCAGCAGCCTAACGACAGGGATGAACCAGCCCCAGCATTTT CASSLTTGMNQPQHF
TRBJ1-2 TRBV4-3 TRBD1 - TGCGCCAGCAGCCAGTCCGACAGGGTCGGCTATGGCTACACCTTC CASSQSDRVGYGYTF
TRBJ1-2 TRBV5-1 - - TGCGCCAGCAGCCCAACCGGAGGGGACGGCTATGGCTACACCTTC CASSPTGGDGYGYTF
TRBJ2-7 TRBV7-3 TRBD2 - TGTGCCAGCAGCCGACTAGCGGGAACATCCTACGAGCAGTACTTC CASSRLAGTSYEQYF
TRBJ1-1 TRBV9 - few TGTGCCAGCAGCGTAGAAGGGGCGAACACTGAAGCTTTCTTT CASSVEGANTEAFF
TRBJ1-4 TRBV4-1 - - TGCGCCAGCAGCCCAGTTAATGAAAAACTGTTTTTT CASSPVNEKLFF
TRBJ2-1 TRBV7-9 TRBD2 - TGTGCCAGCAGCCCGACTAGCGGGACCACCTACAATGAGCAGTTCTTC CASSPTSGTTYNEQFF
TRBJ2-1 TRBV29-1 - - TGCAGCGTCGGACAGTCCTACAATGAGCAGTTCTTC CSVGQSYNEQFF
TRBJ2-2 TRBV4-2 TRBD2 - TGTGCTGGGGGGAGGGAGGAGCTGTTTTTT CAGGREELFF
TRBJ2-1 TRBV18 TRBD2 - TGTGCCAGCTCACCAATGGCGGGAGACCATGAGCAGTTCTTC CASSPMAGDHEQFF
TRBJ1-2 TRBV6-1 - - TGTGCCAGCAGTGAAAGTCTCAGATACTATGGCTACACCTTC CASSESLRYYGYTF
TRBJ1-1 TRBV14 - - TGTGCCAGCAGCCAGGGGATAAAGACTGAAGCTTTCTTT CASSQGIKTEAFF
TRBJ1-6 TRBV30 - - TGTGCCTGGGGCGACAGCCTGGGGTCACCCCTCCACTTT CAWGDSLGSPLHF
TRBJ1-2 TRBV27 - - TGTGCCAGCAGTTTTGACACGAACTATGGCTACACCTTC CASSFDTNYGYTF
TRBJ2-1 TRBV5-6 TRBD2 - TGTGCCAGCAGCCCCGGACTAGCGGGAGCCCCGGATGAGCAGTTCTTC CASSPGLAGAPDEQFF
TRBJ2-4 TRBV28 - - TGTGCCAGCAGTTTTTACAGGGACCCCAAAAACATTCAGTACTTC CASSFYRDPKNIQYF
TRBJ1-2 TRBV7-3 - - TGTGCCAGCAGCCCAACCCCAGGACGGCCCCTCTATGGCTACACCTTC CASSPTPGRPLYGYTF
TRBJ2-2 TRBV7-9 TRBD2 - TGTGCCAGCAGCTTAGCGCTGGGGACTAGCGGGAGCGTAGGGGAGCTGTTTTTT CASSLALGTSGSVGELFF